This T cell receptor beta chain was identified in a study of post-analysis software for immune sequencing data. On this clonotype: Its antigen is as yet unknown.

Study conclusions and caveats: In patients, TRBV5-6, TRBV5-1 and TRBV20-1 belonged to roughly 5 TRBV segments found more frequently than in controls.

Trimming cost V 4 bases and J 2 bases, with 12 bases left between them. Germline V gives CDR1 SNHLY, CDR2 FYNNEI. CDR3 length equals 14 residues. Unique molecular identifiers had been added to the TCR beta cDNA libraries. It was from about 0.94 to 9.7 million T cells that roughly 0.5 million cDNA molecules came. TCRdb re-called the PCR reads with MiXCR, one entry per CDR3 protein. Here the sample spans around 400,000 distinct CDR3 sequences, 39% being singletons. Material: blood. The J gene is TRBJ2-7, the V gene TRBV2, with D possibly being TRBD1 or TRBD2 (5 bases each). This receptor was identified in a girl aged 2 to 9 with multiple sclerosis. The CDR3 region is CASSGGKGPYEQYF. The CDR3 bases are TGTGCCAGCAGTGGGGGGAAGGGTCCCTACGAGCAGTACTTC.